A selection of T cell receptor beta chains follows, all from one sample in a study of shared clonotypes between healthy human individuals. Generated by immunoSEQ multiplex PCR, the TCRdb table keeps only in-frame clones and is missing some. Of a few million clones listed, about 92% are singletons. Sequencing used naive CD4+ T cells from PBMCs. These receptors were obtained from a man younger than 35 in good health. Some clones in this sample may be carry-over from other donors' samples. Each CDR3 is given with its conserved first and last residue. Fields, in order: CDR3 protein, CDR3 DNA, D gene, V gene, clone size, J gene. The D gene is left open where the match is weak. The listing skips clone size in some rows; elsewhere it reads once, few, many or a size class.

CAWSGQATNEKLFF,TGTGCCTGGAGTGGACAGGCAACTAATGAAAAACTGTTTTTT,.,TRBV30,.,TRBJ1-4
CASSLGLGGGDGYTF,TGTGCCAGCAGCCTGGGTCTGGGAGGGGGCGATGGCTACACCTTC,TRBD1,TRBV6-1,.,TRBJ1-2
CASSQDVGFPQPQHF,TGCGCCAGCAGCCAAGACGTAGGGTTTCCTCAGCCCCAGCATTTT,.,TRBV4-1,.,TRBJ1-5
CASSLVGVRDTQYF,TGTGCCAGCAGCTTAGTAGGAGTTAGGGATACGCAGTATTTT,.,TRBV7-8,.,TRBJ2-3
CASSLGPAQETQYF,TGTGCCAGCAGCTTAGGCCCGGCGCAAGAGACCCAGTACTTC,.,TRBV7-8,.,TRBJ2-5
CASWSRMMNYGYTF,TGTGCCAGTTGGAGTAGGATGATGAACTATGGCTACACCTTC,.,TRBV19,.,TRBJ1-2
CASSLGGTSGSSSYNEQFF,TGTGCCAGCAGCTTAGGCGGGACTAGCGGGTCGAGCTCCTACAATGAGCAGTTCTTC,TRBD2,TRBV7-9,once,TRBJ2-1
CASANSGWDDQPQHF,TGTGCCAGCGCAAACTCGGGGTGGGATGATCAGCCCCAGCATTTT,.,TRBV28,.,TRBJ1-5
CASSYSVQGPYEQYF,TGTGCCAGCAGTTACTCGGTCCAGGGTCCCTACGAGCAGTACTTC,.,TRBV6-5,.,TRBJ2-7
CASSLRGGGERTDTQYF,TGTGCCAGCAGCTTACGAGGTGGGGGAGAGAGAACAGATACGCAGTATTTT,.,TRBV7-3,.,TRBJ2-3
CASSLMVSGRNEQFF,TGTGCCAGCAGCTTAATGGTCTCCGGGAGAAATGAGCAGTTCTTC,.,TRBV7-3,.,TRBJ2-1
CASSPLAGFSGANVLTF,TGTGCCAGCTCACCACTGGCAGGGTTCTCTGGGGCCAACGTCCTGACTTTC,.,TRBV18,.,TRBJ2-6
CATSKSLDITEAFF,TGTGCCACCAGTAAGAGTCTGGACATAACTGAAGCTTTCTTT,.,TRBV15,.,TRBJ1-1
CASSLAGTGANVLTF,TGTGCCAGCAGCTTAGCGGGGACTGGGGCCAACGTCCTGACTTTC,.,TRBV7-9,.,TRBJ2-6
CASSRGDRGWAGTNEKLFF,TGCGCCAGCAGCCGAGGGGACAGGGGCTGGGCAGGAACTAATGAAAAACTGTTTTTT,TRBD1,TRBV4-1,.,TRBJ1-4
CASSIPSGYRGTDTQYF,TGTGCCAGTAGTATCCCCTCCGGCTACAGGGGCACAGATACGCAGTATTTT,.,TRBV19,.,TRBJ2-3
CASSLGAGTGEQPQHF,TGTGCCAGCAGCTTAGGGGCCGGGACAGGGGAGCAGCCCCAGCATTTT,TRBD1,TRBV7-8,.,TRBJ1-5
CASSSSSHNEKLFF,TGTGCCAGCAGTAGCAGTAGTCATAATGAAAAACTGTTTTTT,.,TRBV25-1,.,TRBJ1-4
CSVTGQGGSYEQYF,TGCAGCGTGACCGGGCAGGGGGGGTCCTACGAGCAGTACTTC,.,TRBV29-1,.,TRBJ2-7
CSVSSGQGYGYTF,TGCAGCGTGTCCTCGGGACAGGGTTATGGCTACACCTTC,TRBD1,TRBV29-1,.,TRBJ1-2
CASSLGVSGAGATDTQYF,TGTGCCAGCAGCTTAGGCGTCTCTGGGGCAGGGGCCACAGATACGCAGTATTTT,.,TRBV11-2,.,TRBJ2-3
CASSQEVVLAKNIQYF,TGCGCCAGCAGCCAAGAAGTCGTACTAGCCAAAAACATTCAGTACTTC,.,TRBV4-3,once,TRBJ2-4
CASSLRAGGNTEAFF,TGTGCCAGCAGCCTACGAGCAGGGGGGAACACTGAAGCTTTCTTT,TRBD1,TRBV4-2,.,TRBJ1-1
CASQTGLGTQYF,TGTGCCAGCCAGACGGGACTCGGGACCCAGTACTTC,.,TRBV28,.,TRBJ2-5
CSVSRWNTEAFF,TGCAGCGTTTCCCGGTGGAACACTGAAGCTTTCTTT,.,TRBV29-1,.,TRBJ1-1
CASSLPGLAGGKSYEQYF,TGTGCCAGCAGTTTACCGGGACTAGCGGGGGGCAAATCCTACGAGCAGTACTTC,TRBD2,TRBV5-4,.,TRBJ2-7
CASSLGLATDTQYF,TGTGCCAGCAGCTTGGGACTAGCAACAGATACGCAGTATTTT,TRBD2,TRBV5-4,.,TRBJ2-3
CASSPDRGLETQYF,TGTGCCAGTAGTCCGGACAGGGGGCTTGAGACCCAGTACTTC,TRBD1,TRBV19,.,TRBJ2-5
CASSLGTDNGYTF,TGTGCCAGCAGCTTGGGGACAGACAATGGCTACACCTTC,.,TRBV5-4,.,TRBJ1-2
CASSQALTSGATDTQYF,TGCGCCAGCAGCCAAGCCTTGACTAGCGGGGCTACAGATACGCAGTATTTT,TRBD2,TRBV4-3,.,TRBJ2-3
CSVRYTNTEAFF,TGCAGCGTGAGGTACACTAACACTGAAGCTTTCTTT,.,TRBV29-1,.,TRBJ1-1
CASSLDGTNTEAFF,TGTGCCAGCAGCCTCGACGGTACGAACACTGAAGCTTTCTTT,.,TRBV6-5,.,TRBJ1-1
CASSSPGQQETQYF,TGTGCCAGCAGTTCTCCGGGACAGCAAGAGACCCAGTACTTC,TRBD1,TRBV28,once,TRBJ2-5
CSVGWTGGAETQYF,TGCAGCGTTGGATGGACAGGGGGCGCAGAGACCCAGTACTTC,TRBD1,TRBV29-1,.,TRBJ2-5
CSAWRQGLYGYTF,TGCAGCGCCTGGAGGCAGGGACTCTATGGCTACACCTTC,.,TRBV29-1,once,TRBJ1-2
CASSPISGYDYGYTF,TGCGCCAGCAGCCCCATCTCAGGGTACGACTATGGCTACACCTTC,.,TRBV5-1,.,TRBJ1-2
CASSLLAGVNEQYF,TGCGCCAGCAGCTTACTAGCGGGAGTGAACGAGCAGTACTTC,TRBD2,TRBV5-1,.,TRBJ2-7
CATSTGGGQPQHF,TGTGCCACCAGCACCGGGGGGGGGCAGCCCCAGCATTTT,.,TRBV15,.,TRBJ1-5
CASSLAGQATYEQYF,TGTGCCAGCAGCTTGGCTGGACAGGCGACCTACGAGCAGTACTTC,TRBD1,TRBV7-9,.,TRBJ2-7
CASSFSHSDTQYF,TGTGCCAGCAGCTTCTCACATTCAGATACGCAGTATTTT,.,TRBV7-9,.,TRBJ2-3
CSVGTLLNTEAFF,TGCAGCGTCGGGACCCTATTGAACACTGAAGCTTTCTTT,.,TRBV29-1,.,TRBJ1-1
CASSFTGGRAQETQYF,TGTGCCAGCAGCTTCACGGGCGGCAGGGCCCAAGAGACCCAGTACTTC,.,TRBV9,.,TRBJ2-5
CASSSPSRATYNEQFF,TGTGCCAGCAGCTCTCCGAGCAGGGCTACCTACAATGAGCAGTTCTTC,.,TRBV7-8,.,TRBJ2-1
CASTVPGTPYGYTF,TGTGCCAGCACTGTTCCAGGAACCCCCTATGGCTACACCTTC,.,TRBV28,.,TRBJ1-2
CASSPPPTGGRDTQYF,TGTGCCAGCAGCCCCCCCCCGACAGGGGGCAGAGATACGCAGTATTTT,TRBD1,TRBV28,.,TRBJ2-3
CASSPRDRRKADTQYF,TGTGCCAGCAGCCCCCGGGACAGGAGGAAGGCAGATACGCAGTATTTT,TRBD1,TRBV7-9,.,TRBJ2-3
CASRDRGRQETQYF,TGTGCCAGCAGGGACAGGGGGCGTCAAGAGACCCAGTACTTC,TRBD1,TRBV6-5,.,TRBJ2-5
CASSHRRETGELFF,TGTGCCAGCAGCCACAGGAGGGAAACCGGGGAGCTGTTTTTT,.,TRBV14,.,TRBJ2-2
CASSLGQGPVTEAFF,TGCGCCAGCAGCTTGGGACAGGGCCCGGTCACTGAAGCTTTCTTT,TRBD1,TRBV5-1,.,TRBJ1-1
CASSLGQGRGETQYF,TGTGCCAGCAGCTTAGGACAGGGGAGAGGAGAGACCCAGTACTTC,TRBD1,TRBV7-7,.,TRBJ2-5